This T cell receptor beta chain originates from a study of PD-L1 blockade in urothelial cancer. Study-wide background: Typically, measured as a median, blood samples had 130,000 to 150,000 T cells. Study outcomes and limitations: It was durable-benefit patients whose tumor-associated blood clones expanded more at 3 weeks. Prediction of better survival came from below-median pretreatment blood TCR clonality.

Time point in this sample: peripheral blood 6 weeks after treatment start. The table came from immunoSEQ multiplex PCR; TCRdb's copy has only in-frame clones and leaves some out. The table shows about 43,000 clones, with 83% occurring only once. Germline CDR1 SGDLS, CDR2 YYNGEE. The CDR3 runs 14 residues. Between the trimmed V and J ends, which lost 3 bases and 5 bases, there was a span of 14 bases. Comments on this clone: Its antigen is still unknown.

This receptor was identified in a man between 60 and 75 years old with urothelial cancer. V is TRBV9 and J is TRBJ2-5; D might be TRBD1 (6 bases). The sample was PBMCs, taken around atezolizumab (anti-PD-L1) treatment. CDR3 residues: CASSAGAGAETQYF. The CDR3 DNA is TGTGCCAGCAGCGCCGGGGCAGGGGCTGAGACCCAGTACTTC.